Each of the 24 T cell receptor beta chains below was sequenced from the same sample in a study of fetal regulatory T cell absence and autoimmunity. Profiling relied on immunoSEQ multiplex PCR, and the TCRdb table lists in-frame clones only, not all of them. The data show approximately 94,000 clones, about two thirds seen once. Sequencing was performed on pancreas tissue. The receptors come from a male donor with IPEX syndrome.

The chain links TRBV27 to TRBJ1-2; the D is unclear. V lost 2 bases and J 3 bases, leaving 7 bases between the germline ends. The germline gives CDR1 MNHEY, CDR2 SMNVEV (reference sequence). The CDR3 loop spans 13 amino acids. CDR3 coding DNA: TGTGCCAGCAGTTTAAATGCTGACTATGGCTACACCTTC. Its protein product is CASSLNADYGYTF.

This rearrangement joins TRBV7-9 to TRBJ2-5; 12 bases fit TRBD1. The V gene's germline CDR1 is SEHNR and CDR2 FQNEAQ (reference sequence). This CDR3 contains 15 residues. V lost 5 bases and J lost 5; bases outside the gene matches: 6. CDR3 sequence (DNA): TGTGCCAGCAGCACGGGACAGGGGGCCTGGGAGACCCAGTACTTC. It is translated as CASSTGQGAWETQYF.

This clone appeared a single time. V usage is TRBV7-9 and J usage is TRBJ2-3; 10 bases align to TRBD2. Germline CDR1 is SEHNR and CDR2 is FQNEAQ (reference sequence). This CDR3 is built from 15 residues. Unmatched junction bases numbered 0, after V lost 2 bases and J lost 1 base. The chain's CDR3 is CASSLLAGGTDTQYF. The CDR3 nucleotides read TGTGCCAGCAGCTTACTAGCGGGGGGCACAGATACGCAGTATTTT.

The chain employs TRBV30 and TRBJ2-5; TRBD2 matches 13 bases. The CDR3 runs to 16 residues. Germline CDR1 reads GTSNPN; CDR2 reads SVGIG (reference sequence). Trimming cost V 3 bases and J 5 bases; bases outside gene matches: 9. The CDR3 DNA follows: TGTGCCTGGAGCTACACTAGCGGGGGGGCCGGGGAGACCCAGTACTTC. This encodes CAWSYTSGGAGETQYF.

The chain couples TRBV19 to TRBJ2-3; no reliable D call. Germline V gene data show CDR1 as LNHDA and CDR2 as SQIVND (reference sequence). V lost 5 bases, J lost 0 bases, and 9 bases lay in between. The CDR3 sequence is 14 residues long. As DNA, the CDR3 is TGTGCCAGTAGTGTCCAGAAAAGCACAGATACGCAGTATTTT. Translating gives CASSVQKSTDTQYF.

The V call is TRBV25-1, the J call TRBJ2-1; no clear D gene. Germline V CDR1 and CDR2: MGHDK, SYGVNS. V lost 4 bases and J 13 bases, leaving 11 bases between the germline ends. CDR3 length: 11 residues. The CDR3 DNA sequence: TGTGCCAGCAGTGTACTTGGGGAACAGTTCTTC. Translating gives CASSVLGEQFF.

The J gene is TRBJ2-7, the V gene TRBV5-6, with a tentative D call TRBD2 (5 bases). Trimming shortened V by 4 bases and J by 5 bases, and 16 bases separated the two germline ends. The CDR3 is made up of 14 amino acids. Germline V gene sequence: CDR1 SGHDT, CDR2 YYEEEE. Here the CDR3 DNA reads TGTGCCAGCAGCCCAGGCGGGTTATTGAACGAGCAGTACTTC. This sequence encodes CASSPGGLLNEQYF.

The chain uses TRBV27 and TRBJ1-6; D gene ambiguous. This CDR3 has 13 residues. The V gene's germline CDR1 is MNHEY and CDR2 SMNVEV (reference sequence). Trimming shortened V by 2 bases and J by 5 bases, and 4 bases separated the two germline ends. Here the CDR3 DNA reads TGTGCCAGCAGTTTAGGACATAATTCACCCCTCCACTTT. Translating gives CASSLGHNSPLHF.

This sequence joins TRBV27 and TRBJ1-5, with TRBD1 matching over 8 bases. The CDR3 consists of 15 residues. From germline, CDR1 is MNHEY and CDR2 SMNVEV (reference sequence). J lost 6 bases, V lost 6 bases, and 10 bases had no gene match. Here the CDR3 reads CASRPTGGGGQPQHF. The CDR3 bases are TGTGCCAGCAGGCCAACAGGGGGAGGGGGTCAGCCCCAGCATTTT.

The genes are TRBV7-2 and TRBJ1-1; the D is unclear. The ends were cut back, 5 bases at V and 3 bases at J, with 10 bases in the middle. The germline V gene has CDR1 SGHTA and CDR2 FQGNSA. The CDR3 spans 13 residues. DNA of the CDR3: TGTGCCAGCAGCACCCAGGTGGACACTGAAGCTTTCTTT. It encodes CASSTQVDTEAFF.

This clone was observed once. The chain uses TRBV7-6 and TRBJ2-2; D call uncertain. V lost 6 bases, J lost 0 bases, and 8 bases lay in between. The CDR3 is made up of 14 amino acids. Germline CDR1 and CDR2: SGHVS and FNYEAQ. The CDR3 loop reads CASRRPANTGELFF. In DNA, the CDR3 is TGTGCCAGCAGACGGCCTGCGAACACCGGGGAGCTGTTTTTT.

The chain couples TRBV29-1 to TRBJ2-3; no clear D. Germline lookup yields CDR1 SQVTM and CDR2 ANQGSEA. V was clipped by 1 base and J by 6 bases, with 8 bases between them. This CDR3 region has 12 residues. CDR3 coding DNA: TGCAGCGTTGAAGGCCGGCGTGATACGCAGTATTTT. It is translated as CSVEGRRDTQYF.

The rearrangement joins TRBV19 to TRBJ2-4; 7 bases align to TRBD2. The CDR3 has 18 amino acids. Trimming took 1 base from V and 2 from J; bases not matched to a gene: 11. Germline lookup yields CDR1 LNHDA and CDR2 SQIVND (reference sequence). CDR3 DNA sequence: TGTGCCAGTAGTATAGCCCTAAGGCTAGCGGAAACCAAAAACATTCAGTACTTC. Encoded protein: CASSIALRLAETKNIQYF.

The genes are TRBV5-1 and TRBJ1-1; TRBD1 aligns across 7 bases. The CDR3 covers 16 residues. Germline CDR1 SGHRS, CDR2 YFSETQ. Germline trimming cut 0 bases from V and 3 bases from J; bases unmatched to any gene: 8. The CDR3 sequence is CASSLARGQGDTEAFF. DNA for the CDR3: TGCGCCAGCAGCTTGGCCAGAGGGCAGGGGGACACTGAAGCTTTCTTT.

The chain has TRBV7-2 and TRBJ2-3; 7 positions match TRBD2. The CDR3 runs to 15 residues. Germline trimming cut 3 bases from V and 0 bases from J; bases unmatched to any gene: 3. CDR1 SGHTA and CDR2 FQGNSA come from the germline V gene. The CDR3 bases are TGTGCCAGCAGCTTGAGCGGGACCAGCACAGATACGCAGTATTTT. This gives the protein CASSLSGTSTDTQYF.

V and J are TRBV9 and TRBJ2-4; 12 nucleotides agree with TRBD2. Germline V gene sequence: CDR1 SGDLS, CDR2 YYNGEE. After removal of 4 bases from V and 13 bases from J, the junction contained 12 bases not matched to a gene. This CDR3 has 15 residues. The CDR3 bases are TGTGCCAGCAGCCCCTCGCCACTAGCGGGAGGAGTCCAGTACTTC. It encodes CASSPSPLAGGVQYF. The full variable domain, rest sourced from reference TRBV9 and TRBJ2-4, is DSGVTQTPKHLITATGQRVTLRCSPRSGDLSVYWYQQSLDQGLQFLIQYYNGEERAKGNILERFSAQQFPDLHSELNLSSLELGDSALYFCASSPSPLAGGVQYFGAGTRLSVL.

The V and J genes are TRBV4-3 and TRBJ1-2, with TRBD1 as a possible D gene (5 bases). The germline V gene has CDR1 LGHNA and CDR2 YSLEER. Trimming shortened V by 3 bases and J by 4 bases, and 18 bases separated the two germline ends. The length of the CDR3 is 16 residues. Here the CDR3 reads CASSQDHRGLPYGYTF. The CDR3 DNA reads TGCGCCAGCAGCCAGGACCACCGGGGCCTTCCCTATGGCTACACCTTC.

The sample holds one count of this clone. V gene TRBV5-4 combines with J gene TRBJ2-5; the D is unclear. Germline CDR1 and CDR2: SGHNT and YYREEE (reference sequence). V gave up 1 base and J gave up 2 bases, with 15 bases separating them. The CDR3 covers 16 residues. The CDR3 here is CASSLFLEAGQETQYF. CDR3 nucleotides: TGTGCCAGCAGCTTGTTTCTAGAGGCCGGGCAAGAGACCCAGTACTTC. Variable domain in full (rest from reference TRBV5-4 and TRBJ2-5): ETGVTQSPTHLIKTRGQQVTLRCSSQSGHNTVSWYQQALGQGPQFIFQYYREEENGRGNFPPRFSGLQFPNYSSELNVNALELDDSALYLCASSLFLEAGQETQYFGPGTRLLVL.

The rearrangement joins TRBV4-3 to TRBJ1-2; D not certain. Germline V gives CDR1 LGHNA, CDR2 YSLEER. The V gene lost 4 bases and the J gene lost 8 bases, with 20 bases spanning the gap. The CDR3 runs to 15 residues. The CDR3 spells CASSPFPDSGGGYTF. Written as DNA, the CDR3 is TGCGCCAGCAGCCCCTTTCCGGACTCTGGCGGGGGCTACACCTTC.

This clone was observed a handful of times. The J gene is TRBJ2-3, the V gene TRBV7-9, with a tentative D call TRBD1 (5 bases). This CDR3 is built from 14 residues. V was cut by 5 bases and J by 3 bases, with 12 bases left in between. From germline, CDR1 is SEHNR and CDR2 FQNEAQ (reference sequence). CDR3 protein: CASSPLDTTDTQYF. CDR3 in DNA: TGTGCCAGCAGCCCGTTGGACACGACAGATACGCAGTATTTT.

The rearrangement joins TRBV6-1 to TRBJ1-2, with TRBD1 as a possible D gene (6 bases). Trimming removed 1 base from V and 1 base from J, with 7 bases in between. The CDR3 sequence is 14 residues long. Germline CDR1 is MNHNS and CDR2 is SASEGT. The CDR3, as DNA: TGTGCCAGCAGTGAAGGGACAGTTAACTATGGCTACACCTTC. As protein: CASSEGTVNYGYTF.

V and J are TRBV4-3 and TRBJ2-1, with 9 bases lining up with TRBD2. There are 16 residues in the CDR3. Trimming at V came to 0 bases and at J to 8 bases, leaving 8 bases not matched to a gene. CDR1 LGHNA and CDR2 YSLEER come from the germline V gene. CDR3 sequence reads: CASSQEGGGGAHEQFF. DNA for the CDR3: TGCGCCAGCAGCCAAGAAGGGGGCGGGGGGGCGCATGAGCAGTTCTTC.

V gene TRBV6-5 combines with J gene TRBJ2-1; 12 bases align to TRBD2. This CDR3 region has 13 residues. Looked up from germline, CDR1 is MNHEY and CDR2 is SVGAGI. The V gene end was trimmed by 6 bases and the J gene end by 6 bases; junction bases not matched to a gene: 0. The CDR3: CASRLAGGNEQFF. CDR3 in DNA: TGTGCCAGCAGACTAGCGGGAGGCAATGAGCAGTTCTTC.

The chain joins TRBV18 to TRBJ1-6; 7 bases line up with TRBD1. CDR1 and CDR2 from the germline V gene are KGHSH and LQKENI. V gave up 6 bases and J gave up 6 bases; unmatched junction bases: 5. The length of the CDR3 is 14 residues. The CDR3 protein is CASSPTGSNSPLHF. The CDR3 coding sequence is TGTGCCAGCTCCCCGACAGGGTCTAATTCACCCCTCCACTTT.